This TCR beta chain was sequenced in a study of OX40 agonist ivuxolimab in advanced cancers. Study-level background: People in dose escalation had one of these cancers: hepatocellular carcinoma, melanoma, renal cell or head and neck cancer. Study results and limitations: More expanded clones were found, on average, in CD8+ than in CD4+ T cells.

This CDR3 has 15 residues. Unmatched junction bases numbered 5, after V lost 3 bases and J lost 2 bases. The germline V gene encodes CDR1 SGHKS and CDR2 YYEKEE (reference sequence). The table came from immunoSEQ multiplex PCR; TCRdb's copy has only in-frame clones and leaves some out. Found here are roughly 56,000 clones, about 83% of them singletons; the top ten hold approximately 4.5%. To note about this clone: Its specificity is not known.

This chain uses TRBV5-5 with TRBJ2-1; 7 bases agree with TRBD1. This clonotype was obtained from an adult with an advanced solid tumor such as melanoma, head and neck, liver or kidney cancer. The sample in question was CD4+ or CD8+ T cells sorted from blood, obtained in a trial of the OX40 agonist ivuxolimab. This CDR3 is CASSSDRRTYNEQFF. The CDR3 nucleotides are TGTGCCAGCAGCTCGGACAGGAGGACCTACAATGAGCAGTTCTTC.